These T cell receptor beta chains were read from a single sample in a study of T cell responses to AZD1222 COVID-19 vaccine. Sequencing used immunoSEQ multiplex PCR; TCRdb keeps in-frame clones, though not all of them. Here the sample spans about 130,000 clones, over 85% being singletons. The starting material was peripheral blood, obtained on day 0 of AZD1222 vaccination. These receptors were taken from an adult in good health. CDR3s include the opening cysteine and the closing phenylalanine or tryptophan.

>TRBV7-9|TRBJ2-2
CASASEGKIGELFF
>TRBV27|TRBJ2-6
CASRSTGANVLTF
>TRBV2|TRBJ2-7
CASRNRGAGENEQYF
>TRBV6-5|TRBJ1-6
CASRTGTRSNSPLHF
>TRBV7-6|TRBJ2-5
CASSLVPDRETQYF
>TRBV20-1|TRBJ1-1
CSARREGEAFF
>TRBV4-1|TRBJ1-2
CASSQGTNENYGYTF
>TRBV12-3/TRBV12-4|TRBJ1-5
CASKAQGQPQHF
>TRBV5-8|TRBJ2-1
CASSRRVAVSSYNEQFF
>TRBV10-3|TRBJ1-5
CAISEDRSNQPQHF
>TRBV19|TRBJ1-6
CASSPGVNSPLHF
>TRBV7-9|TRBJ2-5
CASSLAAVGETQYF
>TRBV11-3|TRBJ2-3
CASSSTPSTDTQYF
>TRBV4-1|TRBJ1-1
CASSQGSGQASEAFF
>TRBV11-2|TRBJ2-7
CASSLDRSYEQYF
>TRBV6-5|TRBJ1-5
CASSIQGQPQHF
>TRBV28|TRBJ2-2
CASTLGTGADTGELFF
>TRBV15|TRBJ1-2
CATSRDTGGGYTF
>TRBV10-1|TRBJ1-1
CASSEHREDTEAFF
>TRBV5-6|TRBJ2-1
CASSFRTSGSGNEQFF
>TRBV4-1|TRBJ1-6
CASSQDWNSPLHF
>TRBV5-1|TRBJ2-7
CASSLAGSSYEQYF
>TRBV6-5|TRBJ1-5
CASRDSNQPQHF
>TRBV28|TRBJ1-2
CASKTGTYGYTF
>TRBV6-1|TRBJ2-1
CASSARLAGPYNEQFF
>TRBV4-1|TRBJ1-5
CASSLGTGGWFGQPQHF
>TRBV15|TRBJ1-2
CATSREAGSYGYTF
>TRBV5-1|TRBJ1-1
CASSSSPTGDEEAFF
>TRBV7-9|TRBJ2-3
CASSFSGRTTDTQYF
>TRBV28|TRBJ1-2
CASSPTPNYGYTF
>TRBV9|TRBJ1-2
CASSVAGANYGYTF
>TRBV13|TRBJ2-1
CASSELRNEQFF
>TRBV9|TRBJ1-1
CASSGTGAEAFF
>TRBV7-9|TRBJ1-2
CASSLTRTAGNGYTF
>TRBV12-3/TRBV12-4|TRBJ2-7
CASSPGTYEQYF
>TRBV30|TRBJ1-1
CAWSVRSASYTEAFF
>TRBV7-3|TRBJ1-1
CASSSGTNTEAFF
>TRBV6-5|TRBJ1-2
CASSIQGENYGYTF
>TRBV9|TRBJ1-2
CASSPRTGDNYGYTF